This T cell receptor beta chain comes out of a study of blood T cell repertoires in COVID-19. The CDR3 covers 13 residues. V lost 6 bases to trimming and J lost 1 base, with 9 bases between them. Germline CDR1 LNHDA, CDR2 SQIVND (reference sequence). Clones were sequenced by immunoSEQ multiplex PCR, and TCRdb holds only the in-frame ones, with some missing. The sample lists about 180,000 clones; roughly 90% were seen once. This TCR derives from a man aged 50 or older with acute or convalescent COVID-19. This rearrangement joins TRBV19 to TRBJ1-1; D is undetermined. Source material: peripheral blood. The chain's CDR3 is CASRTLQNTEAFF. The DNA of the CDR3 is TGTGCCAGTAGGACACTCCAGAACACTGAAGCTTTCTTT. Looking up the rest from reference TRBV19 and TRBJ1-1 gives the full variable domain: DGGITQSPKYLFRKEGQNVTLSCEQNLNHDAMYWYRQDPGQGLRLIYYSQIVNDFQKGDIAEGYSVSREKKESFPLTVTSAQKNPTAFYLCASRTLQNTEAFFGQGTRLTVV.